This TCR beta chain was found in a study of blood T cell repertoires in COVID-19. Overall study context: Nucleic acid was either cDNA or gDNA, and it came from T cells, B-cell-depleted T cells, or PBMCs.

Assay used: immunoSEQ multiplex PCR; TCRdb lists only in-frame clones, some missing. The sample has 90,000 to 120,000 clones, around 82% seen once. Per the germline V gene, CDR1 is LGHDT and CDR2 is YNNKEL (reference sequence). The CDR3 is 16 amino acids. Deletions cut 4 bases from V and 1 base from J, with 13 bases between. The rearrangement links TRBV3-1 (or the pseudogene TRBV3-2) to TRBJ1-4, with TRBD1 as a possible D gene (5 bases). The sample comprised peripheral blood. The TCR originated in a human donor in a cohort sampled during active COVID-19. Here the CDR3 reads CASSPGTGGTNEKLFF. The CDR3 DNA follows: TGTGCCAGCAGCCCCGGGACGGGGGGAACTAATGAAAAACTGTTTTTT.